This T cell receptor (beta chain) was retrieved from a study of shared T cell receptors in the human thymus (dated by TCRdb to about 2021). Background for the entire study: The study investigated the way shared, self-reactive T-cell receptor alpha chains are produced in the human thymus.

Concerning this clone: Its antigen is not yet known. No base-level quality is on record; no much larger clone is a single base apart.

V trim: 0 bases; J trim: 1 base; unmatched bases: 4. Its CDR3 holds 18 amino acids, cysteine through phenylalanine. Only CDR3 DNA is held: 54 bases, read in frame from base 1. The germline V gene provides CDR1 SGHRS and CDR2 YFSETQ. The library was produced with the immunoSEQ multiplex PCR assay. Entries here come from immuneACCESS through TCRdb and include only in-frame sequences with V and J called. Some clones fail to appear in such tables; in the studies checked, an unresolved V gene covers under half of the shortfall, and the cause of the remainder is unknown. The sample includes hundreds of thousands of clones, with about 90% observed a single time. Of the sample, under 0.01% falls within the top ten clones. A further study also used this sample, focusing on human thymus T cells. The second paper further reports: Immunologically healthy infants undergoing open corrective cardiac surgery for congenital heart defects in Finland were used as donors. Thymus tissue was collected as surgical resects that were removed during corrective cardiac surgery. Both the thymic and the peripheral blood repertoires appeared to show biased V and J gene segment usage. Highly overlapping thymic TCR repertoires among unrelated individuals were reported in the related research. The study used roughly 8 infant thymus samples plus four related peripheral blood samples to characterize TCR alpha and beta repertoires. The infant donors were about 6 to 244 days old, and the cohort included five or six males and a couple of females. Thymocytes were released mechanically from tissue and stored at -70 °C as pellets of roughly 9-31 million cells. A QIAsymphony instrument was used to extract genomic DNA from frozen cell pellets. The immunoSEQ multiplex PCR assay was used to amplify the TCRB and TCRAD loci from a standardized amount of quality-controlled genomic DNA. The amplicons covered the V(D)J region and were long enough to include the CDR3 and to identify the V and J genes. Through the commercial immunoSEQ service, the amplicons were sequenced on an Illumina platform. Primer bias and sequencing errors were corrected as previously described, and TCRAD and TCRB definitions were based on the IMGT database. Analysis of the repertoires was done with immunoSEQ Analyzer 3.0 and VDJTools and included basic statistics, V/J segment usage, diversity estimates, rarefaction and pairwise overlap. Diversity was estimated with Chao1, ChaoE, Efron-Thisted, Shannon and inverse Simpson indices, and also on datasets down-sampled to the smallest sample. Repertoire overlap was determined by strict matching of CDR3 nucleotide sequence, V gene and J gene, and Jaccard-based multidimensional scaling clustering was applied. Thymus samples yielded on average approximately 800,000 unique TCRB clonotypes, compared with roughly 80,000 from blood samples.

The sequence is built from TRBV5-1 and TRBJ2-2, and 12 bases in between align with TRBD2. The clonotype was recovered from a boy younger than two with a congenital heart defect. Donor details come from another sample of the same person, matched by shared clones. Sequenced: thymocytes. The CDR3: CASSLGLAGDLNTGELFF. The nucleotides read TGCGCCAGCAGCTTGGGACTAGCGGGAGATCTGAACACCGGGGAGCTGTTTTTT. The full variable domain, with segments outside the CDR3 supplied by the reference TRBV5-1 and TRBJ2-2 proteins, appears as KAGVTQTPRYLIKTRGQQVTLSCSPISGHRSVSWYQQTPGQGLQFLFEYFSETQRNKGNFPGRFSGRQFSNSRSEMNVSTLELGDSALYLCASSLGLAGDLNTGELFFGEGSRLTVL.